The T cell receptor (beta chain) described here comes from a study of control samples from healthy donors and cancer patients. Data came from immunoSEQ multiplex PCR; TCRdb stores just in-frame clones and leaves some out. This table has some 150,000 clones, roughly 90% appearing once. V was shortened by 7 bases and J by 5 bases, with 8 bases between the two germline ends. The CDR3 extends over 12 amino acids. CDR1 is SGHNT and CDR2 is YENEEA in the germline V gene. Sequences were obtained from blood. The clonotype was recovered from a man aged 30 to 45 in good health. The J gene is TRBJ1-4, the V gene TRBV11-3, with D possibly TRBD1 on 6 matching bases. CDR3 in amino acids: CASTGQNEKLFF. CDR3 sequence (DNA): TGTGCCAGCACCGGACAGAATGAAAAACTGTTTTTT.